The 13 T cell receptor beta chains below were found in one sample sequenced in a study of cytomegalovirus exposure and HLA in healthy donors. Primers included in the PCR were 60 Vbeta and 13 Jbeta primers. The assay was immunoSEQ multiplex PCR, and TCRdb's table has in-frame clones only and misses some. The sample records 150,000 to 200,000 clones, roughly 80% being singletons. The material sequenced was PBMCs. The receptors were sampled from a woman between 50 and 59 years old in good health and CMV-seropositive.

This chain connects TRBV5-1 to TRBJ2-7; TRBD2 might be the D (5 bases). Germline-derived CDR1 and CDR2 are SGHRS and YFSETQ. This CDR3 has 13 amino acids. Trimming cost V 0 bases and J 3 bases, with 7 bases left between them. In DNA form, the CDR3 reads TGCGCCAGCAGCTTGGCCGGGATCTACGAGCAGTACTTC. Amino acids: CASSLAGIYEQYF.

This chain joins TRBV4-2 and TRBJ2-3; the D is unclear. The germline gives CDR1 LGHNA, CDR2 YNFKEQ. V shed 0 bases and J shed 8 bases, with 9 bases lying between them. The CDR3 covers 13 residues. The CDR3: CASSQDSSLTQYF. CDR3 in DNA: TGTGCCAGCAGCCAAGATTCTAGTCTTACGCAGTATTTT.

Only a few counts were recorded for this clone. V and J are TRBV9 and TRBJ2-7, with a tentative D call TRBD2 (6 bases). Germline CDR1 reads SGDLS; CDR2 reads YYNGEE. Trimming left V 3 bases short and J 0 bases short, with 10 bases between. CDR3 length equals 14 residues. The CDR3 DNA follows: TGTGCCAGCAGCGCTCGGACTACCTCCTACGAGCAGTACTTC. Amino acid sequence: CASSARTTSYEQYF.

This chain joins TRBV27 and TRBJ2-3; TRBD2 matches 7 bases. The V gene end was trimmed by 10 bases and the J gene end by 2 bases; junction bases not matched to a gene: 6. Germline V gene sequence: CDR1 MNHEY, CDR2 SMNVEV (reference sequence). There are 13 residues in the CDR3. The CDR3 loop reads CAIGGRATDTQYF. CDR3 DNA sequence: TGTGCCATCGGGGGGAGGGCCACAGATACGCAGTATTTT.

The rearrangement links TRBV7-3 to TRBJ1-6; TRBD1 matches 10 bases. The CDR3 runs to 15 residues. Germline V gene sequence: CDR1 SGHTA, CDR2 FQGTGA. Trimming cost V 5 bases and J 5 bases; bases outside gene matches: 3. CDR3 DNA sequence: TGTGCCAGCAGCCAGGGACAGGGGAATAATTCACCCCTCCACTTT. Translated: CASSQGQGNNSPLHF.

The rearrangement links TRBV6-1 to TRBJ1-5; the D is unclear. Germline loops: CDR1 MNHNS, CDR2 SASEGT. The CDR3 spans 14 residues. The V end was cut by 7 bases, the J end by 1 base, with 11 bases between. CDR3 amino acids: CASIPRHSNQPQHF. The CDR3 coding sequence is TGTGCCAGCATCCCGCGACACAGCAATCAGCCCCAGCATTTT.

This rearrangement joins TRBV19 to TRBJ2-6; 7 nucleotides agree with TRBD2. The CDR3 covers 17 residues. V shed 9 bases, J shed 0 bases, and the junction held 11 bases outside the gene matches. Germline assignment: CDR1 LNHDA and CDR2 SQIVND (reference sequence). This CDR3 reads CASGRTRNRSGANVLTF. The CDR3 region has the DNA TGTGCCAGCGGGAGGACTCGAAACCGCTCTGGGGCCAACGTCCTGACTTTC.

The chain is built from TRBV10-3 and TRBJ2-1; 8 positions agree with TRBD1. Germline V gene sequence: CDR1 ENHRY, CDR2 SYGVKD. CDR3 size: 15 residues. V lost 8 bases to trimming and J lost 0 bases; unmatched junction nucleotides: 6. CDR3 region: CAIGNDRGSYNEQFF. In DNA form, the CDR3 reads TGTGCCATCGGGAATGACAGGGGCTCCTACAATGAGCAGTTCTTC.

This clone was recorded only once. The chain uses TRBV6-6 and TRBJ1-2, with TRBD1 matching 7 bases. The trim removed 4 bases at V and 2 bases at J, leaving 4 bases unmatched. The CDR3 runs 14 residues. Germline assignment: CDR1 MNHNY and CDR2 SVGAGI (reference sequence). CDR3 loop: CASSSSGGNYGYTF. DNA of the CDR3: TGTGCCAGCAGTTCTTCAGGGGGAAACTATGGCTACACCTTC.

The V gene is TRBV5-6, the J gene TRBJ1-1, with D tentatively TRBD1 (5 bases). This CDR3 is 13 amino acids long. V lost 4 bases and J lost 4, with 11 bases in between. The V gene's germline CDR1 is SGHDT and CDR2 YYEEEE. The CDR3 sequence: CASSRMGGTEAFF. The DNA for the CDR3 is TGTGCCAGCAGCCGGATGGGGGGCACTGAAGCTTTCTTT.

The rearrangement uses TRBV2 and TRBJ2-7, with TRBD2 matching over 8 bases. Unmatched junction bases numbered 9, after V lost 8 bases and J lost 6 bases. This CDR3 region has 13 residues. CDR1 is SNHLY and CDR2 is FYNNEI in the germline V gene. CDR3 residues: CASFPGGQGEQYF. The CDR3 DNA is TGTGCCAGCTTCCCGGGGGGGCAGGGCGAGCAGTACTTC.

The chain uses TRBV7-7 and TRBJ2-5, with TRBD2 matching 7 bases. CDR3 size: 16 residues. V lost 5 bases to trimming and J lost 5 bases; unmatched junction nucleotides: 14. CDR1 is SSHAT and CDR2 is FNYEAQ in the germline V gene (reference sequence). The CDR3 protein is CASSPAGGGGGETQYF. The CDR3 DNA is TGTGCCAGCAGCCCCGCCGGTGGGGGGGGAGGGGAGACCCAGTACTTC.

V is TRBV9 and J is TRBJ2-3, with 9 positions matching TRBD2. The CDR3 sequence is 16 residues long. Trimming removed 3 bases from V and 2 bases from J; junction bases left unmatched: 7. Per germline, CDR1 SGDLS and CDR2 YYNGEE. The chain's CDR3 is CASSGSGGHVTDTQYF. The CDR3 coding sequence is TGTGCCAGCAGCGGAAGCGGGGGGCACGTCACAGATACGCAGTATTTT.